This T cell receptor beta chain was retrieved from a study of blood T cell repertoires in COVID-19. The V gene's germline CDR1 is SNHLY and CDR2 FYNNEI. V lost 2 bases, J lost 3 bases, and 11 bases lay in between. CDR3 length: 15 residues. The assay was immunoSEQ multiplex PCR, and TCRdb's table has in-frame clones only and misses some. This sample has 200,000 to 250,000 clones, with 65% to 90% found just once. J is TRBJ1-5 and V is TRBV2, with no clear D. The receptor was isolated from a woman aged 45-65 years with acute or convalescent COVID-19. The material sequenced was peripheral blood. CDR3 bases: TGTGCCAGCAGTGAAAATCCCCTAGACAATCAGCCCCAGCATTTT. The encoded protein is CASSENPLDNQPQHF.